This TCR beta chain originates from a study of blood T cell repertoires in COVID-19. At the level of the study: There were acute and convalescent COVID-19 samples, and they came from the United States, Italy and Spain. The cDNA or gDNA used as material had been derived from T cells, B-cell-depleted T cells, or PBMCs.

Authors' data handling: The assay estimated nucleated cells by amplifying reference gene primers. Sequenced by immunoSEQ multiplex PCR; TCRdb stores in-frame clones only, minus some. The DNA was the basis for D and trimming; V, J and clone size are from that table. The top ten hold 4.2% of the sample, which has 100,000 to 140,000 clones, roughly 80% seen once. The length of the CDR3 is 16 residues. Trimming cost V 0 bases and J 2 bases; bases outside gene matches: 6. In germline, CDR1 is SGHRS, CDR2 YFSETQ. The sequencing sample was made of peripheral blood. This clonotype originated in a human donor in a cohort sampled during active COVID-19. The chain recombines TRBV5-1 with TRBJ2-7; TRBD2 matches at 9 bases. The CDR3 DNA reads TGCGCCAGCAGCTTGGGAGCGGGAGGACTCACCTACGAGCAGTACTTC. This encodes CASSLGAGGLTYEQYF.